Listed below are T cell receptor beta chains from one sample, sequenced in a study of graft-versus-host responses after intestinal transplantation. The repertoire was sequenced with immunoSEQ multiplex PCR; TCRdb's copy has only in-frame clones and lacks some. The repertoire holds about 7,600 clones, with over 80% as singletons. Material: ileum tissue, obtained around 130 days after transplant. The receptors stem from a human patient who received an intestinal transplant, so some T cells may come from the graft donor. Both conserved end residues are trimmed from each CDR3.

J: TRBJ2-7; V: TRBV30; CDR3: AWSIRDRDNYEQY
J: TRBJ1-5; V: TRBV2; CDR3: ASSKDQGVNQPQH
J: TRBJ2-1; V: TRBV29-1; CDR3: SVRYDNEQF
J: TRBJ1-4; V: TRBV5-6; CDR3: ASSLTGTGATNEKLF
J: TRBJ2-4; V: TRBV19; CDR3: ASSLWDRGRAKNIQY
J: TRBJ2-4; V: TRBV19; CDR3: ASSTGDKNIQY
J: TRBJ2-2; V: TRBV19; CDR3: ASSSSAGELF
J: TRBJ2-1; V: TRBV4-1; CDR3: ASSQKPLAGAYNEQF
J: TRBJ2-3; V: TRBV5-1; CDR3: ASSLKLATDTQY
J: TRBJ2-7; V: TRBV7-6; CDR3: ASSALANTYEQY
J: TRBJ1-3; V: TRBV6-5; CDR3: ASSAYRGLGNTIY
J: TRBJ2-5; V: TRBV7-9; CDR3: ATEGAKAQY
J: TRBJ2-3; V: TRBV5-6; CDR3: ASSFQLAVSTDTQY
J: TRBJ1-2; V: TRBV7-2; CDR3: ASSLGVYSYGYT
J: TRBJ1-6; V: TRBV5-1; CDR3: ASSLEGTGGYSPLH
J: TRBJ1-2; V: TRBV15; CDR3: ATSRDLGSDYGYT
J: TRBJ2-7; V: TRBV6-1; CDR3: ASSEGRRTAYEQY
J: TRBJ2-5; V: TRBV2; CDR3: ASRGTGFETQY
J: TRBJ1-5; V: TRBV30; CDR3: AWSVHGRVNQPQH
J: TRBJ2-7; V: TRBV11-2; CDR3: ASSLTVARSYEQY
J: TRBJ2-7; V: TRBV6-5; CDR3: AISEEWDSYEQY
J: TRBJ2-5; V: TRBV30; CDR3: AWNSGRAQETQY
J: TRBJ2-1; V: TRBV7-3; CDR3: ASSRTSGRVDEQF
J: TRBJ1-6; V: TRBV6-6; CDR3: ASSPTGQDYNSPLH
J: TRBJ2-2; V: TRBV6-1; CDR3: ASSGHRDTGELF
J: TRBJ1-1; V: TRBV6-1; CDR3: ASSAAMNTEAF
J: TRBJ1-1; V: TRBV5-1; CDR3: ASMKGGSIWNTEAF
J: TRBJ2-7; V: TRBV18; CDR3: ASSSRQGIHEQY
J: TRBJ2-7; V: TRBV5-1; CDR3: ASSRGNAITYEQY
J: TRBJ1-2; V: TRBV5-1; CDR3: ASRITGSRIGYT
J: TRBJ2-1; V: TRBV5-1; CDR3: ASSSSVMDEQF
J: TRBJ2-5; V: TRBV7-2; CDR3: ASRLGGGVQETQY
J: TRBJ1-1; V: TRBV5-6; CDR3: ASRKANTEAF
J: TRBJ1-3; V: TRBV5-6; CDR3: ASSFGTAGNTIY
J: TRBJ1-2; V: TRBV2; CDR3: ASSDQVGVPGGYT
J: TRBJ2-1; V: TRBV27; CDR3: ASSLAGAYNEQF
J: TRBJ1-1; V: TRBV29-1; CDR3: SVGDKRGVNTEAF
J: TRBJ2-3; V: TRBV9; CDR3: ASSVAGDKTDTQY
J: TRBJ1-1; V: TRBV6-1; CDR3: ASSGLGTEAF
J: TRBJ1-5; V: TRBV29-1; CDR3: SAGTGNSNQPQH
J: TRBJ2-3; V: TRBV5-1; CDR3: ASSLEDSVADTQY
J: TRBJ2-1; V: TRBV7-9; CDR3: ASSLLMVADYNEQF
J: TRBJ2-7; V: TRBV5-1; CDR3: ASSLELAGVDEQY
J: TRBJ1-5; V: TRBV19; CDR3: ASSIDRGKNQPQH
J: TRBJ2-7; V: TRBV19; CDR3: ASSIATAYEQY
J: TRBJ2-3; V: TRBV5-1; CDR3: ASSRRSGQGTDTQY
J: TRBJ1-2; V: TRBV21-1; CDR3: ASSKARGEANYGYT
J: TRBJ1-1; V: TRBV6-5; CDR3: ASSYGEVVNTEAF
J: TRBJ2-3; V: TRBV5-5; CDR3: ASSPLGGDTQY
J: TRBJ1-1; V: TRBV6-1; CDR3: ASKEGLRTEAF
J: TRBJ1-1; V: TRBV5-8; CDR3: ASSLGAPWNTEAF
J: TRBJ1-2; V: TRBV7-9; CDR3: ASIDRDGYT
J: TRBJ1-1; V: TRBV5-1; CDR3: ASGQGPETF
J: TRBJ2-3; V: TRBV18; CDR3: ASSPVRTDTQY
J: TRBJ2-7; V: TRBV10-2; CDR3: ASRGQNNYEQY